Here is one T cell receptor beta chain with its context. This specimen comes from a study of blood T cell repertoires in COVID-19. The table came from immunoSEQ multiplex PCR; TCRdb's copy has only in-frame clones and leaves some out. The table lists about 270,000 clones, approximately 77% of them singletons. V was trimmed by 3 bases and J by 2 bases, leaving 14 bases between them. CDR3 length: 16 amino acids. Germline CDR1 reads SGDLS; CDR2 reads YYNGEE. The V and J genes are TRBV9 and TRBJ2-2, with D maybe TRBD1 (6 bases). Sample: peripheral blood. This sequence was found in a woman aged 18-35 years with acute or convalescent COVID-19. CDR3: CASSGTQGRNTGELFF. The DNA for the CDR3 is TGTGCCAGCAGCGGGACCCAGGGGCGTAACACCGGGGAGCTGTTTTTT.